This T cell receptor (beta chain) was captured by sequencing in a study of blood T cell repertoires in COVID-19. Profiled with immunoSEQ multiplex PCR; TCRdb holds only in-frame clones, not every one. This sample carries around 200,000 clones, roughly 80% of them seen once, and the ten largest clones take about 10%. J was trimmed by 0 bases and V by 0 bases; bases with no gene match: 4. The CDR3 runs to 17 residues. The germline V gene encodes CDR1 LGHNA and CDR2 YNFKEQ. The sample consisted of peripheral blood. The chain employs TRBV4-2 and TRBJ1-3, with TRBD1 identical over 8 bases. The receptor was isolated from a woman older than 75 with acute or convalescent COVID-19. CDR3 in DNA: TGTGCCAGCAGCCAAGATCGCCAGGGGGCCTCTGGAAACACCATATATTTT. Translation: CASSQDRQGASGNTIYF.